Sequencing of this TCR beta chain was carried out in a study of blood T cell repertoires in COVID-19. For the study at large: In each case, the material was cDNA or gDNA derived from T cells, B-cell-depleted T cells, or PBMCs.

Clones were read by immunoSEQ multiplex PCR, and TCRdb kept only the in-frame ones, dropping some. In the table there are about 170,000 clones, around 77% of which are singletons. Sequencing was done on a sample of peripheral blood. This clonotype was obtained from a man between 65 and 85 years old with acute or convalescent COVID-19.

CDR3 nucleotide sequence: TGTGCCAGCAGTTTAGCGGGGGCGGAGACCCAGTACTTC. Residues: CASSLAGAETQYF. The chain is built from TRBV12-3 or TRBV12-4 and TRBJ2-5; tentatively, D is TRBD1 (6 bases). V lost 0 bases and J lost 5, with 7 bases in between. The CDR3 totals 13 residues.